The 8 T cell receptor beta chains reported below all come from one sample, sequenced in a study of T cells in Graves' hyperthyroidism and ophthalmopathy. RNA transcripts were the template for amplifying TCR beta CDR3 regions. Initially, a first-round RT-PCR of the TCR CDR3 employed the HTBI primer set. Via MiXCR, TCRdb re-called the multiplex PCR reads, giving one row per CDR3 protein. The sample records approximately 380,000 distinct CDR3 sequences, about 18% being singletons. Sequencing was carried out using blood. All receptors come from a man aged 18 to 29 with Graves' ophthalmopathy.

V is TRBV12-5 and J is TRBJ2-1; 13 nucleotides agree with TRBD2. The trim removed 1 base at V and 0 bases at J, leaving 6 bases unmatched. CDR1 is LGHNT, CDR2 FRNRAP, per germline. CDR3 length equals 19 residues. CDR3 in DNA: TGTGCTAGTGGTTTGGGACTAGCGGGGGGCCCTAGCTCCTACAATGAGCAGTTCTTC. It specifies CASGLGLAGGPSSYNEQFF.

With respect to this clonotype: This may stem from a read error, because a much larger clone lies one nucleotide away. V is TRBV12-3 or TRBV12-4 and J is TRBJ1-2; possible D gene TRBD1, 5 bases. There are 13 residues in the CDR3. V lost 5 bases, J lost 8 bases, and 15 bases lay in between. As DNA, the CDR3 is TGTGCCAGCAGTCACACAAAGGGGTACGGCTACACCTTC. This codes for CASSHTKGYGYTF.

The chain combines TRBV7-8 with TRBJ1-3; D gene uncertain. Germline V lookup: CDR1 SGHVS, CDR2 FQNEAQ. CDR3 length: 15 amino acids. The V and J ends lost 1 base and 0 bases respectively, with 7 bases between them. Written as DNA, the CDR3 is TGTGCCAGCAGCTTAGATTGGGACTCTGGAAACACCATATATTTT. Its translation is CASSLDWDSGNTIYF. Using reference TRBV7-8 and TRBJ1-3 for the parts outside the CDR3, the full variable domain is GAGVSQSPRYKVAKRGQDVALRCDPISGHVSLFWYQQALGQGPEFLTYFQNEAQLDKSGLPSDRFFAERPEGSVSTLKIQRTQQEDSAVYLCASSLDWDSGNTIYFGEGSWLTVV.

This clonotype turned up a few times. CDR3 in amino acids: CASREQQNTEAFF. CDR3 nucleotide sequence: TGTGCCAGCAGAGAGCAGCAGAACACTGAAGCTTTCTTT. The chain has TRBV6-4 and TRBJ1-1; D gene ambiguous. The CDR3 totals 13 residues. Trimming removed 6 bases at V and 1 base at J, with 9 bases between. CDR1 and CDR2 (germline): MRHNA, SNTAGT.

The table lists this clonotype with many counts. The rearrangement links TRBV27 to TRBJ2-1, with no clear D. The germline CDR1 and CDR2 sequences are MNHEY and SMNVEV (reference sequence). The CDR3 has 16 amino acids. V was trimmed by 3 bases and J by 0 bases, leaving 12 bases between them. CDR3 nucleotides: TGTGCCAGCAGTTTTTCCCTATCGAGCTCCTACAATGAGCAGTTCTTC. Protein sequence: CASSFSLSSSYNEQFF.

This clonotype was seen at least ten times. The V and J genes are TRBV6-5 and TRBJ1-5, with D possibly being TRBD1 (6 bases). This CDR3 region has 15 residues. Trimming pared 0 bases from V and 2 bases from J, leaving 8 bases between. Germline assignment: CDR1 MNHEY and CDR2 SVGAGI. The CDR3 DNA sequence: TGTGCCAGCAGTTACTCTGCAGGGGGCAATCAGCCCCAGCATTTT. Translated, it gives CASSYSAGGNQPQHF.

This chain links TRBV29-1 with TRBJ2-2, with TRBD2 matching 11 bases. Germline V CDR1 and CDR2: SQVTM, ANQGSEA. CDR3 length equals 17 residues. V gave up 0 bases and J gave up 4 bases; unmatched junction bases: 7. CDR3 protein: CSVEDLAGGQPTGELFF. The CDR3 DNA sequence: TGCAGCGTTGAAGATTTAGCGGGGGGGCAACCCACCGGGGAGCTGTTTTTT.

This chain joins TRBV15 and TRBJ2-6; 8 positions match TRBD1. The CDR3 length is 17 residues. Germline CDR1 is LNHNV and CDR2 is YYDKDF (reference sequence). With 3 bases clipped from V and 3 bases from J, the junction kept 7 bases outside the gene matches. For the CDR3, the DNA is TGTGCCACCAGCAGGATATCGGACAGGGTTGGGGCCAACGTCCTGACTTTC. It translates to CATSRISDRVGANVLTF.